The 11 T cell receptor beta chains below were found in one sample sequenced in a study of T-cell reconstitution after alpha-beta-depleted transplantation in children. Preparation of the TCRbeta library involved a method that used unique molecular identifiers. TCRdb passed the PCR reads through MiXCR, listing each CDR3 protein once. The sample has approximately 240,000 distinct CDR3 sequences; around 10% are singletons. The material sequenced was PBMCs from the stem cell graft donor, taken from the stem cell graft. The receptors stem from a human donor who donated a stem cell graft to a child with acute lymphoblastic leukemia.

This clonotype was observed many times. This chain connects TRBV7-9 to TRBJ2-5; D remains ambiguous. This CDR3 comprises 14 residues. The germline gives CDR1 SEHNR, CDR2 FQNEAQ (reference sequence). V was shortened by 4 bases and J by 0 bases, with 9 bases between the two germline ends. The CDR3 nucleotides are TGTGCCAGCAGCTCCCCGCGTGACCAAGAGACCCAGTACTTC. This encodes CASSSPRDQETQYF. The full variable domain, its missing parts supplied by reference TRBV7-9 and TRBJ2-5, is DTGVSQNPRHKITKRGQNVTFRCDPISEHNRLYWYRQTLGQGPEFLTYFQNEAQLEKSRLLSDRFSAERPKGSFSTLEIQRTEQGDSAMYLCASSSPRDQETQYFGPGTRLLVL.

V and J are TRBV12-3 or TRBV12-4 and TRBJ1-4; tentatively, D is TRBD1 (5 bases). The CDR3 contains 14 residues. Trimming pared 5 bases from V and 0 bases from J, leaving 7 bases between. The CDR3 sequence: CASSRTPTNEKLFF. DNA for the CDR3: TGTGCCAGCAGTCGGACACCAACTAATGAAAAACTGTTTTTT.

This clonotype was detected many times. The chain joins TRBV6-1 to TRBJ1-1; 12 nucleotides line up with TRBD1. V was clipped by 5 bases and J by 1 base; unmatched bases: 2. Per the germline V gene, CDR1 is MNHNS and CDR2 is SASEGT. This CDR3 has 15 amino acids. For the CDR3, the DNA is TGTGCCAGCAGTCAGGGACAGGGGGCGAACACTGAAGCTTTCTTT. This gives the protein CASSQGQGANTEAFF.

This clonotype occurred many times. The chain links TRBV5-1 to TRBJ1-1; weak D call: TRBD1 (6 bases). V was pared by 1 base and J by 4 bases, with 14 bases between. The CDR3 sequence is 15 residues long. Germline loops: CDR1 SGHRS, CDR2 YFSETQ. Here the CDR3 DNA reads TGCGCCAGCAGCTTGATGGGCAGGGGAGGCACTGAAGCTTTCTTT. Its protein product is CASSLMGRGGTEAFF.

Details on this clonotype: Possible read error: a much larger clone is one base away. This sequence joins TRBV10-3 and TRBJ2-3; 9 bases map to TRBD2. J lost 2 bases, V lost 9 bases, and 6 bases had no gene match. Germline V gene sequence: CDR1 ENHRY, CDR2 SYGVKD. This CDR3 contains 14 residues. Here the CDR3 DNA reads TGTGCCATAGGTTCTAGCGGGGCCACAGATACGCAGTATTTT. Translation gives CAIGSSGATDTQYF.

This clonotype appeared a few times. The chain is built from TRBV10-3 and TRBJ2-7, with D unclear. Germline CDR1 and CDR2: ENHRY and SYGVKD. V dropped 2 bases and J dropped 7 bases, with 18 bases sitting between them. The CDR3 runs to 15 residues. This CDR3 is CAISERSAGPWEQYF. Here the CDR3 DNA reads TGTGCCATCAGTGAGAGGAGTGCAGGCCCCTGGGAGCAGTACTTC.

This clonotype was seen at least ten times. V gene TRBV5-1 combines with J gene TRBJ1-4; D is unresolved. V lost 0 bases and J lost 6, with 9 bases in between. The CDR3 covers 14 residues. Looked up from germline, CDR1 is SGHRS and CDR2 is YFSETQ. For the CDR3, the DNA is TGCGCCAGCAGCTTGGCGGGGATCGATGAAAAACTGTTTTTT. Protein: CASSLAGIDEKLFF. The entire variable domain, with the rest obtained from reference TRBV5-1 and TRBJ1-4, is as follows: KAGVTQTPRYLIKTRGQQVTLSCSPISGHRSVSWYQQTPGQGLQFLFEYFSETQRNKGNFPGRFSGRQFSNSRSEMNVSTLELGDSALYLCASSLAGIDEKLFFGSGTQLSVL.

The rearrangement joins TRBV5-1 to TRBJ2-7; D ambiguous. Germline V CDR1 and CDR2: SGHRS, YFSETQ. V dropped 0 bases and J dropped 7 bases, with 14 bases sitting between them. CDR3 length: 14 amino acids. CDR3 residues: CASSLAVEFGEQYF. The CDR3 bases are TGCGCCAGCAGCTTGGCCGTGGAGTTCGGGGAGCAGTACTTC. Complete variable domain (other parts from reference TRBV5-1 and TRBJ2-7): KAGVTQTPRYLIKTRGQQVTLSCSPISGHRSVSWYQQTPGQGLQFLFEYFSETQRNKGNFPGRFSGRQFSNSRSEMNVSTLELGDSALYLCASSLAVEFGEQYFGPGTRLTVT.

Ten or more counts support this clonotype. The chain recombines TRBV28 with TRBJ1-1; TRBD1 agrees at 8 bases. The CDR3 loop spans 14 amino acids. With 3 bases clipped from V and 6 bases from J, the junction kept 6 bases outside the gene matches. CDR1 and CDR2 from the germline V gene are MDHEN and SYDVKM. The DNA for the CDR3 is TGTGCCAGCAGTTTTTTGTCAGGGGGCCCTGAAGCTTTCTTT. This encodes CASSFLSGGPEAFF.

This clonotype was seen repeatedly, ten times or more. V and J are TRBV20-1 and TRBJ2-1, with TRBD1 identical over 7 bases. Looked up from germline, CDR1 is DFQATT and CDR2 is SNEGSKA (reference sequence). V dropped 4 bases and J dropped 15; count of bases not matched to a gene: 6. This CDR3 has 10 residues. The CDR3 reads CSAIPGQSFF. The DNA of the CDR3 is TGCAGTGCTATACCGGGACAGTCGTTCTTC.

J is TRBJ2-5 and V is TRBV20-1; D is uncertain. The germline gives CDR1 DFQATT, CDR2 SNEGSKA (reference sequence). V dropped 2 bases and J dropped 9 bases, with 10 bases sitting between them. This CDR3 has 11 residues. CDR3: CSARWTMAQYF. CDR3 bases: TGCAGTGCTAGATGGACGATGGCCCAGTACTTC.